This TCR beta chain emerged from a study of blood T cell repertoires in COVID-19. Study-level background: Some COVID-19 samples were acute and others convalescent; all came from the United States, Italy and Spain. Sample material is recorded as cDNA or gDNA derived from T cells, B-cell-depleted T cells, or PBMCs.

Method: immunoSEQ multiplex PCR; TCRdb's copy keeps in-frame clones and lacks some. The data show 95,000 to 150,000 clones, with 81% seen just once and about 3.8% held by the top ten. CDR3 length: 14 amino acids. The germline gives CDR1 MGHDK, CDR2 SYGVNS. Trimming left V 6 bases short and J 7 bases short, with 19 bases between. What was sequenced was peripheral blood. The receptor was derived from a woman aged 45 to 65 with acute or convalescent COVID-19. The V gene is TRBV25-1, the J gene TRBJ2-7; no definite D call. The CDR3 here is CASSRISTYGEQYF. The CDR3 DNA reads TGTGCCAGCAGCCGAATCAGCACGTACGGGGAGCAGTACTTC.